This passage covers 18 T cell receptor beta chains from one sample sequenced in a study of cytotoxic CD8 clonotypes in ibrutinib-treated CLL. Generated by immunoSEQ multiplex PCR, the TCRdb table keeps only in-frame clones and is missing some. The table records some 12,000 clones, 79% of them present only once. Source: PBMCs, taken at disease progression, from a patient treated with ibrutinib. The receptors stem from a human donor with chronic lymphocytic leukemia.

On this clone itself: Sequence at one end of the junction differs from germline and may be a read error. J is TRBJ2-7 and V is TRBV7-3, with 7 positions matching TRBD2. The CDR3 consists of 15 residues. Germline CDR1 reads SGHTA; CDR2 reads FQGTGA. The CDR3 spells CTSSPEGRASSEQYF. The CDR3 region has the DNA TGTACCAGCAGCCCCGAGGGGAGGGCCAGCAGCGAGCAGTACTTC. Supplemented by reference TRBV7-3 and TRBJ2-7, the full variable domain reads GAGVSQTPSNKVTEKGKYVELRCDPISGHTALYWYRQSLGQGPEFLIYFQGTGAADDSGLPNDRFFAVRPEGSVSTLKIQRTERGDSAVYLCTSSPEGRASSEQYFGPGTRLTVT.

V and J are TRBV30 and TRBJ1-5; possible D gene TRBD1, 5 bases. The CDR3 length is 20 residues. Trimming removed 4 bases from V and 2 bases from J, with 30 bases in between. Germline V gives CDR1 GTSNPN, CDR2 SVGIG (reference sequence). The CDR3 sequence is CAWTFLVCDSNPWGNQPQHF. In DNA, the CDR3 is TGTGCCTGGACCTTTTTAGTTTGTGACAGCAATCCTTGGGGCAATCAGCCCCAGCATTTT.

V gene TRBV15 combines with J gene TRBJ2-4; 8 bases match TRBD1. Germline V lookup: CDR1 LNHNV, CDR2 YYDKDF (reference sequence). Germline trimming cut 2 bases from V and 0 bases from J; bases unmatched to any gene: 3. The CDR3 loop spans 16 amino acids. CDR3 in DNA: TGTGCCACCAGCAGACAGGGGGCTCGAGCCAAAAACATTCAGTACTTC. Encoded protein: CATSRQGARAKNIQYF.

This sequence joins TRBV6-1 and TRBJ2-7; a possible D gene is TRBD2 (5 bases). Germline lookup yields CDR1 MNHNS and CDR2 SASEGT. The length of the CDR3 is 12 residues. V lost 8 bases, J lost 2 bases, and 10 bases lay in between. The CDR3 loop reads CASGTGAYEQYF. Written as DNA, the CDR3 is TGTGCCAGCGGCACCGGGGCCTACGAGCAGTACTTC.

There are a few counts of this clone. V is TRBV30 and J is TRBJ2-7; 10 nucleotides align to TRBD2. This CDR3 contains 13 residues. In germline, CDR1 is GTSNPN, CDR2 SVGIG (reference sequence). The J segment lost 6 bases and the V segment lost 0 bases, leaving 2 bases of the junction unmatched. CDR3 sequence reads: CAWSVRTSGEQYF. CDR3 DNA sequence: TGTGCCTGGAGTGTACGGACTAGCGGCGAGCAGTACTTC.

V is TRBV5-5 and J is TRBJ2-5; D unresolved. This CDR3 region has 15 residues. The V end was cut by 1 base, the J end by 5 bases, with 15 bases between. CDR1 SGHKS and CDR2 YYEKEE come from the germline V gene (reference sequence). The CDR3 sequence: CASSLWEWRIETQYF. The CDR3 nucleotides read TGTGCCAGCAGCTTGTGGGAATGGCGGATCGAGACCCAGTACTTC.

The rearrangement joins TRBV19 to TRBJ2-7; 9 nucleotides agree with TRBD1. Germline-derived CDR1 and CDR2 are LNHDA and SQIVND (reference sequence). There are 19 residues in the CDR3. V shed 4 bases, J shed 6 bases, and the junction held 22 bases outside the gene matches. The CDR3 loop reads CASSNTVKGPGTGSAEQYF. In nucleotides, the CDR3 is TGTGCCAGTAGTAATACGGTGAAAGGGCCCGGGACAGGGTCCGCCGAGCAGTACTTC.

The V gene is TRBV28, the J gene TRBJ2-3, with 8 positions matching TRBD2. CDR1 and CDR2 (germline): MDHEN, SYDVKM. Germline trimming cut 7 bases from V and 0 bases from J; bases unmatched to any gene: 12. The CDR3 runs to 17 residues. The CDR3 DNA reads TGTGCCAGCAACACCCGGCGGGAGGTTTCGAGCACAGATACGCAGTATTTT. This gives the protein CASNTRREVSSTDTQYF.

The V gene is TRBV11-2, the J gene TRBJ2-7, with unresolved D. The CDR3 is 14 residues long. Germline CDR1 reads SGHAT; CDR2 reads FQNNGV. Trimming removed 2 bases from V and 6 bases from J, with 14 bases in between. The CDR3 nucleotides are TGTGCCAGCAGCTTATCCCCCACAGCCCGCGAGCAGTACTTC. Translation gives CASSLSPTAREQYF.

The V gene is TRBV19, the J gene TRBJ2-7; maybe TRBD1 (5 bases). V was clipped by 5 bases and J by 3 bases, with 20 bases between them. This CDR3 contains 16 residues. In germline, CDR1 is LNHDA, CDR2 SQIVND (reference sequence). The CDR3 DNA reads TGTGCCAGTAGTGGGTCAAGGGGCCAAGGTATCTACGAGCAGTACTTC. It yields the protein CASSGSRGQGIYEQYF.

The V gene is TRBV29-1, the J gene TRBJ2-2; no clear D gene. V was pared by 5 bases and J by 3 bases, with 7 bases between. CDR1 is SQVTM, CDR2 ANQGSEA, per germline. The CDR3 totals 12 residues. The CDR3 DNA is TGCAGCGTTTGTGGGGACACCGGGGAGCTGTTTTTT. Translation: CSVCGDTGELFF.

The chain uses TRBV5-6 and TRBJ2-3, with a tentative D call TRBD2 (5 bases). This CDR3 has 16 residues. CDR1 and CDR2 from the germline V gene are SGHDT and YYEEEE. Trimming removed 4 bases from V and 2 bases from J, with 17 bases in between. CDR3 sequence: CASSPGSPRATDTQYF. The CDR3 DNA follows: TGTGCCAGCAGCCCCGGGTCCCCGCGGGCCACAGATACGCAGTATTTT.

The V and J genes are TRBV19 and TRBJ1-3; D ambiguous. Germline V gene lookup returns CDR1 LNHDA and CDR2 SQIVND (reference sequence). This CDR3 contains 14 residues. The V end lost 3 bases, the J end lost 2 bases, and 8 bases lay between the germline ends. As DNA, the CDR3 is TGTGCCAGTAGTATGGGTGGGGCTGGAAACACCATATATTTT. Its translation is CASSMGGAGNTIYF.

For this clone: Different DNA sequences within this sample yield the same CDR3. The chain combines TRBV19 with TRBJ1-5; D not certain. The V end was cut by 5 bases, the J end by 6 bases, with 11 bases between. Per germline, CDR1 LNHDA and CDR2 SQIVND (reference sequence). The CDR3 totals 13 residues. The CDR3 is CASSPAMGQPQHF. The CDR3, as DNA: TGTGCCAGTAGTCCCGCCATGGGTCAGCCCCAGCATTTT.

Regarding this clone: Other DNA sequences from this sample encode an identical CDR3 as well. The gene calls are TRBV18 and TRBJ2-7, with D tentatively TRBD1 (5 bases). This CDR3 is built from 14 residues. From germline, CDR1 is KGHSH and CDR2 LQKENI. V was cut by 3 bases and J by 1 base, with 10 bases left in between. In DNA, the CDR3 is TGTGCCAGCTCACCCGGACAAGGTTCCTACGAGCAGTACTTC. Amino acid sequence: CASSPGQGSYEQYF.

This rearrangement joins TRBV4-2 to TRBJ1-4; D not certain. Trimming stripped 3 bases from V and 8 bases from J, with 13 bases between. The CDR3 loop spans 14 amino acids. Germline CDR1 and CDR2: LGHNA and YNFKEQ. The DNA for the CDR3 is TGTGCCAGCAGCCACAGAGACGGAAAAGAAAAACTGTTTTTT. Protein: CASSHRDGKEKLFF.

The chain employs TRBV30 and TRBJ2-7; 12 positions match TRBD2. Per germline, CDR1 GTSNPN and CDR2 SVGIG (reference sequence). The junction had 7 bases not matched to a gene; V was cut back by 8 bases and J by 2 bases. The CDR3 consists of 14 residues. CDR3 bases: TGTGCCCGCTCTAGCGGGAGGGCACCCTACGAGCAGTACTTC. Translating it yields CARSSGRAPYEQYF.

This chain joins TRBV7-9 and TRBJ1-1, with D tentatively TRBD1 (6 bases). CDR1 and CDR2 from the germline V gene are SEHNR and FQNEAQ (reference sequence). V lost 2 bases to trimming and J lost 5 bases, with 18 bases between them. The CDR3 consists of 16 residues. CDR3 in amino acids: CASSLIRVLGATEAFF. The CDR3 DNA reads as TGTGCCAGCAGCTTAATTCGTGTTTTGGGGGCTACTGAAGCTTTCTTT.